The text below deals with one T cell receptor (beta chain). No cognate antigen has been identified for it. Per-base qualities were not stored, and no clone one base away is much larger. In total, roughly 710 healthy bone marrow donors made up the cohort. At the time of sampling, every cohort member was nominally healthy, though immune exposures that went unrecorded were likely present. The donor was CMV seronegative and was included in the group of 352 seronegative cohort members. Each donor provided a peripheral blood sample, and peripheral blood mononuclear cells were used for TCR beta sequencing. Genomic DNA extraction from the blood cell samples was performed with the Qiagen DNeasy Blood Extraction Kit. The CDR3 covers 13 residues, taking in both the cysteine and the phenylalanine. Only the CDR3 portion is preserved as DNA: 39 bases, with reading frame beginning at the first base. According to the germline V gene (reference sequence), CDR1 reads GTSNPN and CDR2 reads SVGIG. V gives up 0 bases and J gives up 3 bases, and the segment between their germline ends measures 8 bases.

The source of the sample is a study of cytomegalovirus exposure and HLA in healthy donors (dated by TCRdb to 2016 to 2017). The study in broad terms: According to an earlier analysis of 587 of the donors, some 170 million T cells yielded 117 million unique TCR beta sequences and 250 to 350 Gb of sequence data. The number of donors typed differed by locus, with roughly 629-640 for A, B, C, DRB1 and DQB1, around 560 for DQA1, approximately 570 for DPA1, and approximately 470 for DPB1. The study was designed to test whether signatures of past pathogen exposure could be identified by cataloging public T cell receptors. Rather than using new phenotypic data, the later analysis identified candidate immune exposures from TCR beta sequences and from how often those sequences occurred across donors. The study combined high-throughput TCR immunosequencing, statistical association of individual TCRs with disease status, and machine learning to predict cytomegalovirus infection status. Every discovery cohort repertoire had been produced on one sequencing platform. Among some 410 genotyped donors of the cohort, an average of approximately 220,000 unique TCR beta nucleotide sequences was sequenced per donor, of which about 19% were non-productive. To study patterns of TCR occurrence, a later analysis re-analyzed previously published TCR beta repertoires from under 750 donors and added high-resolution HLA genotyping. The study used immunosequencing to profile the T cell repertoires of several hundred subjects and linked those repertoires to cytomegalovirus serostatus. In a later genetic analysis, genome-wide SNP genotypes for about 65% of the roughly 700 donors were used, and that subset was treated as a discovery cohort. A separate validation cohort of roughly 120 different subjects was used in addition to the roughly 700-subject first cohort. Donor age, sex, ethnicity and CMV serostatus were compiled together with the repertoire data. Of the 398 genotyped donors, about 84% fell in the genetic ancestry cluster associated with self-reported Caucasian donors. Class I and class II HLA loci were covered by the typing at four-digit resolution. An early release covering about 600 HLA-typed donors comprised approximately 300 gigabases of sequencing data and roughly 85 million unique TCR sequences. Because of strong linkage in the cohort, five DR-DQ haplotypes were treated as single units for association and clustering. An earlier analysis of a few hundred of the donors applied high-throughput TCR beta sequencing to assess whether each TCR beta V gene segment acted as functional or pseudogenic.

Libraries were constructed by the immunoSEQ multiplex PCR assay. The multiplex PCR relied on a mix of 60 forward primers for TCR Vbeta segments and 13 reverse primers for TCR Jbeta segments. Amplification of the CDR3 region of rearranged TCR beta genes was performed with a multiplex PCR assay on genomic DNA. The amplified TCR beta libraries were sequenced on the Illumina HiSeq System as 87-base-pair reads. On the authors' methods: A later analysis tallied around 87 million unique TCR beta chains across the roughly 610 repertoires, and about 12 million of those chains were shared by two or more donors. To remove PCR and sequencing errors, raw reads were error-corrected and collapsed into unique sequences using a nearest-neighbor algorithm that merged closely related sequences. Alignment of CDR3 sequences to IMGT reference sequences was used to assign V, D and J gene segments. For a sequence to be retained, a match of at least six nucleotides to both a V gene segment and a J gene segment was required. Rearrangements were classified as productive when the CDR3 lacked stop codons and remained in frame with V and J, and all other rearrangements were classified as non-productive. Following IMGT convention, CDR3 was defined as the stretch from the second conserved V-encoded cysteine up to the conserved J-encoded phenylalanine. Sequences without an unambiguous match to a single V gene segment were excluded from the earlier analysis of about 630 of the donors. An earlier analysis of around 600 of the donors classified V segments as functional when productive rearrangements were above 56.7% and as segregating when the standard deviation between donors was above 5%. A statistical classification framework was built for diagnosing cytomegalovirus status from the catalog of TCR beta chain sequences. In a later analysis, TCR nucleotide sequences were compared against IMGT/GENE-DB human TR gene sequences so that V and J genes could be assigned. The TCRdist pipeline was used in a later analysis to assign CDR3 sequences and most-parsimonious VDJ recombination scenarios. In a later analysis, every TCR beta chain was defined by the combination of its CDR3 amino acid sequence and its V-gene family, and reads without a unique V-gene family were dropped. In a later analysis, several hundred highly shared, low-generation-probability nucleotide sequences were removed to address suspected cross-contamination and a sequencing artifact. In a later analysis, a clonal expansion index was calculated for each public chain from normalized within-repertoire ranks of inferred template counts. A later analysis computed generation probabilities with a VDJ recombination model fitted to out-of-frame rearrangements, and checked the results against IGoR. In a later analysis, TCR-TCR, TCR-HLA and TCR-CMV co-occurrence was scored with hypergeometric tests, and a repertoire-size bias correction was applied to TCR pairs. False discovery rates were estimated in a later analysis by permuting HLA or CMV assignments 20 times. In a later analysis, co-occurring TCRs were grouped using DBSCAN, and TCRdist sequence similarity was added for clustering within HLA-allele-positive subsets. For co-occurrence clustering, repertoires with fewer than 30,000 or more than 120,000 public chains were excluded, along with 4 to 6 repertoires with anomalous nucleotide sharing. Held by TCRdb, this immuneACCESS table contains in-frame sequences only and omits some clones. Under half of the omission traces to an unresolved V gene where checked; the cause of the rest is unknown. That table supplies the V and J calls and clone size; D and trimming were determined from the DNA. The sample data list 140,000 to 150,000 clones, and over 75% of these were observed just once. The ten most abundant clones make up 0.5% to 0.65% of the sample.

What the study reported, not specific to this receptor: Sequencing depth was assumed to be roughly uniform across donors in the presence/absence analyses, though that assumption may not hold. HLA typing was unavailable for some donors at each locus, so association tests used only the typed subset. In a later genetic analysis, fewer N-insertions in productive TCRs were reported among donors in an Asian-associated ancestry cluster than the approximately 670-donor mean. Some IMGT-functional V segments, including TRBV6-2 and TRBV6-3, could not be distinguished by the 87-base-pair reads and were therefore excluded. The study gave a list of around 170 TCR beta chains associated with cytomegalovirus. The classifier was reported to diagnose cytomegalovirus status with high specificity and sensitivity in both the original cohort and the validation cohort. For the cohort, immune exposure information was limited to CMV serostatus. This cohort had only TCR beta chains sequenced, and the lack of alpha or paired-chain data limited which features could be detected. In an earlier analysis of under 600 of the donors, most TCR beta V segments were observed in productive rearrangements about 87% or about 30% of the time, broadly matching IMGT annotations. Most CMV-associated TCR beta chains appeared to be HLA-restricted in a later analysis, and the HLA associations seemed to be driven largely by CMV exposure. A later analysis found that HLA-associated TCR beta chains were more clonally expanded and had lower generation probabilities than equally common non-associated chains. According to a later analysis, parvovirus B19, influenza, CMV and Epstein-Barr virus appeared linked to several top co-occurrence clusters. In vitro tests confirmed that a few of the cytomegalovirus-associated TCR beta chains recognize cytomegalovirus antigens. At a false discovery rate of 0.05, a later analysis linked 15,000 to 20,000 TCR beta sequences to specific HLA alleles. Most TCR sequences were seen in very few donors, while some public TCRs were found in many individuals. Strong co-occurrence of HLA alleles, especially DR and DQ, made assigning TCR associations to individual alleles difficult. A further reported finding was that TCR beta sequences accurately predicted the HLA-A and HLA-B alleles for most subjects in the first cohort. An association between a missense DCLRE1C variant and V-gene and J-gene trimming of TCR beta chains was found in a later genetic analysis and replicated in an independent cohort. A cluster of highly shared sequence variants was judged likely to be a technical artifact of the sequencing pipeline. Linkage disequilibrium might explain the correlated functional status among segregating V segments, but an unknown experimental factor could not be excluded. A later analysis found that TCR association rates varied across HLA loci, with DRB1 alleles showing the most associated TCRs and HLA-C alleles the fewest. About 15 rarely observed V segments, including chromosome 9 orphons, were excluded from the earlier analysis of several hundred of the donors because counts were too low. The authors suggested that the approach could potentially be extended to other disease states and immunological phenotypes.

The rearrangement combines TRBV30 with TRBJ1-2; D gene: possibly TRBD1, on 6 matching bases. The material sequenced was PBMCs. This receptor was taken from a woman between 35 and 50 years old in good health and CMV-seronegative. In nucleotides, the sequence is TGTGCCTGGAGTGTACAGGGTTACTATGGCTACACCTTC. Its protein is CAWSVQGYYGYTF.